Below are 32 T cell receptor beta chains sequenced from a single sample in a study of patients and donors after allogeneic stem cell transplantation. TCRdb re-called the RT-PCR reads with MiXCR, one entry per CDR3 protein. The profile shows roughly 960,000 distinct CDR3 sequences, more than 15% of them singletons. The sequenced sample was blood, either unsorted or a sorted T cell fraction (not recorded which). The source of these receptors is a human donor who was either an allogeneic HSCT recipient or a stem cell or donor lymphocyte infusion donor (not recorded which). It is not recorded whose cells these are; they may come from a transplant donor.

This clonotype was detected a few times. The chain is built from TRBV7-9 and TRBJ2-7; D possibly corresponds to TRBD1 (5 bases). CDR1 is SEHNR and CDR2 is FQNEAQ in the germline V gene (reference sequence). V lost 7 bases and J 2 bases, leaving 15 bases between the germline ends. The CDR3 length is 14 residues. The CDR3 reads CASTPPQGTYEQYF. CDR3 nucleotide sequence: TGTGCCAGCACCCCGCCTCAGGGTACCTACGAGCAGTACTTC.

This clonotype occurred many times. The CDR3 sequence: CASRRGGEQYF. The CDR3 DNA sequence: TGTGCCAGCCGCAGGGGAGGCGAGCAGTACTTC. This chain connects TRBV6-5 to TRBJ2-7; the D call may be TRBD1 or TRBD2 (6 bases each). V was trimmed by 8 bases and J by 6 bases, leaving 11 bases between them. The CDR3 covers 11 residues. Germline V gene data show CDR1 as MNHEY and CDR2 as SVGAGI.

This clonotype was counted at least ten times. The rearrangement uses TRBV12-3 or TRBV12-4 and TRBJ2-2; 12 bases fit TRBD2. The junction had 2 bases not matched to a gene; V was cut back by 6 bases and J by 0 bases. The CDR3 is 16 amino acids. CDR3 in amino acids: CASRRTSGTNTGELFF. CDR3 nucleotides: TGTGCCAGCAGGAGGACTAGCGGGACGAACACCGGGGAGCTGTTTTTT.

The table lists this clonotype with a few counts. V usage is TRBV5-1 and J usage is TRBJ1-1, with no clear D. Germline-derived CDR1 and CDR2 are SGHRS and YFSETQ. Trimming stripped 6 bases from V and 4 bases from J, with 16 bases between. This CDR3 comprises 14 residues. The CDR3 sequence: CASNAGEAATEAFF. The CDR3 DNA reads TGCGCCAGCAACGCTGGGGAGGCGGCCACTGAAGCTTTCTTT.

In this sample, this clonotype turned up a few times. The CDR3 here is CASSQAPRGRTNEQYF. The CDR3 bases are TGCGCCAGCAGCCAAGCCCCGCGCGGGAGGACGAACGAGCAGTACTTC. The chain couples TRBV4-1 to TRBJ2-7, with 8 positions matching TRBD2. CDR3 length: 16 amino acids. Trimming cost V 1 base and J 5 bases; bases outside gene matches: 10. CDR1 and CDR2 (germline): MGHRA, YSYEKL.

This clonotype has a handful of counts. V gene TRBV5-1 combines with J gene TRBJ1-1, with a tentative D call TRBD1 (6 bases). Germline lookup yields CDR1 SGHRS and CDR2 YFSETQ. The V end was cut by 5 bases, the J end by 3 bases, with 11 bases between. CDR3 length equals 13 residues. Here the CDR3 DNA reads TGCGCCAGCAGGCCACACAGGGACACTGAAGCTTTCTTT. Its translation: CASRPHRDTEAFF.

This clonotype turned up a few times. The V and J genes are TRBV15 and TRBJ2-7; D unresolved. Germline CDR1 reads LNHNV; CDR2 reads YYDKDF (reference sequence). V lost 0 bases to trimming and J lost 4 bases, with 16 bases between them. The CDR3 is made up of 16 amino acids. Here the CDR3 reads CATSRDFGQSVYEQYF. DNA for the CDR3: TGTGCCACCAGCAGAGATTTTGGCCAATCCGTATACGAGCAGTACTTC.

J is TRBJ2-7 and V is TRBV7-2, with TRBD2 as a possible D gene (6 bases). Trimming stripped 1 base from V and 4 bases from J, with 17 bases between. The CDR3 sequence is 16 residues long. The germline V gene encodes CDR1 SGHTA and CDR2 FQGNSA. CDR3 sequence reads: CASSLGTTRSVYEQYF. CDR3 DNA: TGTGCCAGCAGCTTAGGGACTACAAGGTCCGTTTACGAGCAGTACTTC.

This clonotype has more than one count but fewer than ten. This chain uses TRBV6-1 with TRBJ1-5; 10 nucleotides align to TRBD1. The CDR3 runs to 17 residues. Germline V gene sequence: CDR1 MNHNS, CDR2 SASEGT. V dropped 6 bases and J dropped 2; count of bases not matched to a gene: 10. CDR3: CASSYGTGDLGNQPQHF. CDR3 nucleotide sequence: TGTGCCAGCAGCTATGGGACAGGGGACTTAGGCAATCAGCCCCAGCATTTT.

V and J are TRBV7-3 and TRBJ2-7; 7 bases map to TRBD1. V was clipped by 7 bases and J by 0 bases; unmatched bases: 12. Germline CDR1 and CDR2: SGHTA and FQGTGA. The CDR3 has 16 residues. The CDR3 region is CASNPRLGTDSYEQYF. The CDR3 nucleotides read TGTGCCAGCAACCCCAGGCTAGGGACAGACTCCTACGAGCAGTACTTC.

This clonotype was counted a few times. V usage is TRBV6-2 or TRBV6-3 and J usage is TRBJ1-1, with TRBD1 matching over 7 bases. The CDR3 spans 14 residues. From germline, CDR1 is MNHEY and CDR2 SVGEGT. V lost 6 bases and J lost 1; bases outside the gene matches: 5. The CDR3: CASSTGTENTEAFF. The CDR3 DNA sequence: TGTGCCAGCAGCACCGGGACAGAGAACACTGAAGCTTTCTTT.

This clonotype came up a few times. CDR3 residues: CASKGANTGELFF. The CDR3 DNA follows: TGTGCCAGCAAGGGGGCTAACACCGGGGAGCTGTTTTTT. The chain recombines TRBV7-9 with TRBJ2-2, with TRBD1 matching 7 bases. This CDR3 has 13 residues. V dropped 7 bases and J dropped 2; count of bases not matched to a gene: 1. Germline V CDR1 and CDR2: SEHNR, FQNEAQ (reference sequence).

This clonotype occurred a few times. The chain uses TRBV7-3 and TRBJ2-5, with D possibly being TRBD2 (5 bases). The CDR3 has 14 amino acids. CDR1 and CDR2 (germline): SGHTA, FQGTGA. The V and J ends lost 2 bases and 4 bases respectively, with 11 bases between them. The CDR3 loop is CASSLFPGGETQYF. CDR3 sequence (DNA): TGTGCCAGCAGCTTATTTCCAGGAGGAGAGACCCAGTACTTC.

The chain employs TRBV4-2 and TRBJ1-1; no definite D call. Trimming cost V 0 bases and J 7 bases, with 12 bases left between them. The CDR3 covers 14 residues. Germline CDR1 LGHNA, CDR2 YNFKEQ. The chain's CDR3 is CASSQEGGMGEAFF. In DNA form, the CDR3 reads TGTGCCAGCAGCCAAGAGGGAGGGATGGGTGAAGCTTTCTTT.

This clonotype was found a few times. The chain combines TRBV6-2 or TRBV6-3 with TRBJ2-1, with TRBD2 matching over 13 bases. CDR3 length: 17 residues. CDR1 MNHEY and CDR2 SVGEGT come from the germline V gene. The V gene end was trimmed by 2 bases and the J gene end by 8 bases; junction bases not matched to a gene: 9. The CDR3 sequence: CASSYAPLAGGPDEQFF. CDR3 DNA sequence: TGTGCCAGCAGTTACGCGCCACTAGCGGGAGGGCCGGATGAGCAGTTCTTC.

This clonotype was seen a handful of times. The CDR3 coding sequence is TGTGCCAGCAGCTTGGTACGGGACAGGGTAACTGAAGCTTTCTTT. Residues: CASSLVRDRVTEAFF. This chain joins TRBV7-2 and TRBJ1-1; 9 bases line up with TRBD1. Germline V gene sequence: CDR1 SGHTA, CDR2 FQGNSA. The V segment lost 3 bases and the J segment 5 bases; nucleotides outside the gene matches: 7. This CDR3 is built from 15 residues.

Many counts were recorded for this clonotype. The rearrangement links TRBV5-1 to TRBJ2-3; the D is unclear. This CDR3 region has 14 residues. Trimming left V 2 bases short and J 0 bases short, with 7 bases between. CDR1 and CDR2 (germline): SGHRS, YFSETQ. CDR3 DNA: TGCGCCAGCAGCTTCAGCACAAGCACAGATACGCAGTATTTT. This codes for CASSFSTSTDTQYF.

V usage is TRBV25-1 and J usage is TRBJ2-5; possibly TRBD1 for D (5 bases). This CDR3 contains 14 residues. Trimming removed 2 bases at V and 8 bases at J, with 15 bases between. Germline V gene data show CDR1 as MGHDK and CDR2 as SYGVNS. The CDR3 nucleotides are TGTGCCAGCAGTGAAATGGGCAGGGCACCCACCCAGTACTTC. Its translation is CASSEMGRAPTQYF.

The sample holds many counts of this clonotype. The rearrangement links TRBV7-2 to TRBJ2-7, with 7 positions matching TRBD2. Trimming took 1 base from V and 0 from J; bases not matched to a gene: 3. The CDR3 length is 15 residues. The germline gives CDR1 SGHTA, CDR2 FQGNSA. CDR3 sequence: CASSLGLATSYEQYF. The CDR3 region has the DNA TGTGCCAGCAGCTTAGGACTAGCTACCTCCTACGAGCAGTACTTC.

This clonotype has more than one count but fewer than ten. The chain has TRBV12-3 or TRBV12-4 and TRBJ1-6, with D tentatively TRBD1 (5 bases). Between the trimmed V and J ends, which lost 7 bases and 9 bases, there was a span of 16 bases. This CDR3 is 14 amino acids long. The CDR3 nucleotides read TGTGCCAGCACCCAGGGCAGGGTTGGTTCACCCCTCCACTTT. Translating it yields CASTQGRVGSPLHF.

In this sample, this clonotype turned up a few times. V usage is TRBV10-3 and J usage is TRBJ1-1; 8 bases agree with TRBD1. The trim removed 6 bases at V and 6 bases at J, leaving 9 bases unmatched. CDR3 length: 14 amino acids. Looked up from germline, CDR1 is ENHRY and CDR2 is SYGVKD. CDR3 nucleotide sequence: TGTGCCATCAGGGCAGGGGGCTCCCAATCTGAAGCTTTCTTT. Protein: CAIRAGGSQSEAFF.

This clonotype was seen a handful of times. This chain connects TRBV19 to TRBJ1-1; 11 bases fit TRBD1. This CDR3 has 15 amino acids. J gave up 1 base and V 5 bases, and 3 bases lay outside the gene matches. Per germline, CDR1 LNHDA and CDR2 SQIVND (reference sequence). CDR3 nucleotide sequence: TGTGCCAGTAGTCGAGGACAGGGGGCGAACACTGAAGCTTTCTTT. It yields the protein CASSRGQGANTEAFF. Full variable domain (outside the CDR3, taken from reference TRBV19 and TRBJ1-1): DGGITQSPKYLFRKEGQNVTLSCEQNLNHDAMYWYRQDPGQGLRLIYYSQIVNDFQKGDIAEGYSVSREKKESFPLTVTSAQKNPTAFYLCASSRGQGANTEAFFGQGTRLTVV.

The rearrangement joins TRBV30 to TRBJ2-6, with D possibly being TRBD2 (5 bases). Germline V CDR1 and CDR2: GTSNPN, SVGIG (reference sequence). This CDR3 is built from 17 residues. The CDR3 region is CARGLVAGRSGANVLTF. The CDR3 bases are TGTGCACGTGGACTGGTGGCGGGTCGGTCTGGGGCCAACGTCCTGACTTTC.

V usage is TRBV19 and J usage is TRBJ2-7, with D maybe TRBD2 (8 bases). Germline V lookup: CDR1 LNHDA, CDR2 SQIVND (reference sequence). This CDR3 spans 15 amino acids. Trimming stripped 9 bases from V and 5 bases from J, with 23 bases between. The CDR3 sequence is CASSRDSGSSNEQYF. The CDR3 bases are TGTGCCAGCTCCCGGGACAGCGGGAGTAGCAACGAGCAGTACTTC.

This chain uses TRBV7-2 with TRBJ2-1; D is perhaps TRBD2 (6 bases). CDR1 is SGHTA and CDR2 is FQGNSA in the germline V gene. The V end was cut by 3 bases, the J end by 0 bases, with 12 bases between. This CDR3 is built from 16 residues. In DNA, the CDR3 is TGTGCCAGCAGCTTCCAGGGACTTAGCTCCTACAATGAGCAGTTCTTC. Translating it yields CASSFQGLSSYNEQFF.

The chain joins TRBV15 to TRBJ2-7; 13 bases line up with TRBD2. CDR1 is LNHNV, CDR2 YYDKDF, per germline (reference sequence). This CDR3 has 20 amino acids. V lost 0 bases, J lost 2 bases, and 13 bases stayed unmatched. DNA for the CDR3: TGTGCCACCAGCAGAGATTTGCCGGGACTAGCGGGATTGGATACCTACGAGCAGTACTTC. Amino acids: CATSRDLPGLAGLDTYEQYF.

This chain joins TRBV4-1 and TRBJ1-2, with no clear D. V was clipped by 3 bases and J by 8 bases, with 13 bases between them. Germline V gene sequence: CDR1 MGHRA, CDR2 YSYEKL. This CDR3 is 13 amino acids long. Here the CDR3 DNA reads TGCGCCAGCAGCCAGGAACAAGAAGAAGGCTACACCTTC. Amino acid sequence: CASSQEQEEGYTF.

The J gene is TRBJ2-5, the V gene TRBV27, with a weak D call TRBD2 (6 bases). Germline V gene lookup returns CDR1 MNHEY and CDR2 SMNVEV (reference sequence). The CDR3 sequence is 15 residues long. The V gene lost 1 base and the J gene lost 5 bases, with 14 bases spanning the gap. The CDR3 spells CASSLWSGSGETQYF. The CDR3 nucleotides read TGTGCCAGCAGTTTATGGTCCGGAAGCGGGGAGACCCAGTACTTC.

The rearrangement joins TRBV12-3 or TRBV12-4 to TRBJ2-7; 10 nucleotides align to TRBD2. The CDR3 has 14 residues. V was clipped by 6 bases and J by 5 bases; unmatched bases: 7. CDR3 sequence reads: CASREAGGPHEQYF. CDR3 in DNA: TGTGCCAGCAGGGAAGCGGGAGGGCCCCACGAGCAGTACTTC.

The chain uses TRBV20-1 and TRBJ1-5; the D gene is possibly TRBD1 (5 bases). The length of the CDR3 is 13 residues. V shed 8 bases and J shed 0 bases, with 11 bases lying between them. Germline CDR1 reads DFQATT; CDR2 reads SNEGSKA (reference sequence). The CDR3 coding sequence is TGCAGTTCAAATCAGGGTAGCAATCAGCCCCAGCATTTT. As protein: CSSNQGSNQPQHF.

The chain employs TRBV20-1 and TRBJ1-5; no firm D call. Germline lookup yields CDR1 DFQATT and CDR2 SNEGSKA (reference sequence). The CDR3 is 14 residues long. V was cut by 7 bases and J by 4 bases, with 17 bases left in between. The CDR3 sequence: CSVPRQEKNQPQHF. The DNA of the CDR3 is TGCAGTGTGCCGCGGCAGGAAAAAAATCAGCCCCAGCATTTT.

A few counts support this clonotype. The rearrangement uses TRBV27 and TRBJ1-5, with D uncertain. Germline V gene lookup returns CDR1 MNHEY and CDR2 SMNVEV (reference sequence). CDR3 length: 14 residues. V was shortened by 2 bases and J by 3 bases, with 8 bases between the two germline ends. CDR3 sequence (DNA): TGTGCCAGCAGTTTAAACAGATTCAATCAGCCCCAGCATTTT. It translates to CASSLNRFNQPQHF.